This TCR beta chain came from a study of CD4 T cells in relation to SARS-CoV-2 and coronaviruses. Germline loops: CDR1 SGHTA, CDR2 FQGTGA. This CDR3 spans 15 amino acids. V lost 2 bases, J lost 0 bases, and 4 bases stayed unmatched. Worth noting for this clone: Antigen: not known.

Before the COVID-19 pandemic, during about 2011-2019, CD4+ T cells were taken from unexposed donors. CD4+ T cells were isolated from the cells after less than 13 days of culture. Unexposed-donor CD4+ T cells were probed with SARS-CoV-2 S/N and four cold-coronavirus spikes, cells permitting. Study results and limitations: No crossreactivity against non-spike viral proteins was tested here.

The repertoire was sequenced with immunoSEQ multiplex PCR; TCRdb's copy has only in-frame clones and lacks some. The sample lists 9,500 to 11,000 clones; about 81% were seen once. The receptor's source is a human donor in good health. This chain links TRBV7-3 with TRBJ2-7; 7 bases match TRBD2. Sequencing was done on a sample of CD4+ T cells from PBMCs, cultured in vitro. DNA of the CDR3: TGTGCCAGCAGCTTATGGGGGGGAGCCTCCTACGAGCAGTACTTC. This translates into CASSLWGGASYEQYF.